Following are 6 T cell receptor beta chains from one sample sequenced in a study of human T cells and chemical hapten exposure. Indicated time point: patch test 3, about 24 weeks after DPC sensitization. Described treatment: therapeutic diphenylcyclopropenone sensitization with weekly scalp DPC. The template was total RNA from unfractionated whole blood. TCRdb re-called the RACE reads through MiXCR, storing one row per CDR3 protein. The table has over 30,000 distinct CDR3 sequences, 9.5% seen once. Source: whole blood, taken in connection with sensitization to the hapten diphenylcyclopropenone (DPC). The source is a man aged 50 to 60 with alopecia areata. Some clones in this sample may be carry-over from other donors' samples.

The gene calls are TRBV13 and TRBJ2-3; 9 bases align to TRBD1. Germline V CDR1 and CDR2: PRHDT, FYEKMQ (reference sequence). The ends lost 5 bases at V and 4 bases at J; junction bases unmatched: 10. The CDR3 is 16 amino acids. CDR3 in amino acids: CASSEQTGGSSDTQYF. The CDR3, as DNA: TGTGCCAGCAGCGAACAGACAGGGGGATCTTCAGATACGCAGTATTTT.

This chain connects TRBV29-1 to TRBJ1-5; 7 bases align to TRBD1. The V gene end was trimmed by 7 bases and the J gene end by 3 bases; junction bases not matched to a gene: 9. Germline V lookup: CDR1 SQVTM, CDR2 ANQGSEA. The CDR3 consists of 14 residues. CDR3 in DNA: TGCAGCGCCACGGCAGGGGGACCCAATCAGCCCCAGCATTTT. Translating gives CSATAGGPNQPQHF.

CDR3 loop: CSVEDRQGADNEQFF. The CDR3 DNA is TGCAGCGTTGAGGATCGACAGGGCGCGGACAATGAGCAGTTCTTC. The chain links TRBV29-1 to TRBJ2-1; 7 bases map to TRBD1. Per germline, CDR1 SQVTM and CDR2 ANQGSEA. This CDR3 comprises 15 residues. Trimming removed 3 bases from V and 5 bases from J; junction bases left unmatched: 10.

CDR3 region: CASRPGTGVNSPLHF. The CDR3, as DNA: TGTGCCAGCAGACCCGGGACAGGGGTAAATTCACCCCTCCACTTT. The V gene is TRBV25-1, the J gene TRBJ1-6, with TRBD1 matching 10 bases. Germline assignment: CDR1 MGHDK and CDR2 SYGVNS. The trim removed 6 bases at V and 7 bases at J, leaving 6 bases unmatched. This CDR3 is built from 15 residues.

V and J are TRBV28 and TRBJ1-5; possibly TRBD1 for D (6 bases). The V end was cut by 5 bases, the J end by 3 bases, with 11 bases between. Germline CDR1 reads MDHEN; CDR2 reads SYDVKM. The length of the CDR3 is 14 residues. CDR3 region: CASSPDRPNQPQHF. In DNA, the CDR3 is TGTGCCAGCAGTCCGGACAGACCCAATCAGCCCCAGCATTTT. The entire variable domain, with the rest obtained from reference TRBV28 and TRBJ1-5, is as follows: DVKVTQSSRYLVKRTGEKVFLECVQDMDHENMFWYRQDPGLGLRLIYFSYDVKMKEKGDIPEGYSVSREKKERFSLILESASTNQTSMYLCASSPDRPNQPQHFGDGTRLSIL.

This clonotype was recorded many times. The chain employs TRBV11-2 and TRBJ2-1; D may match TRBD1 or TRBD2 (5 bases each). Germline-derived CDR1 and CDR2 are SGHAT and FQNNGV. Trimming took off 5 bases at V and 9 bases at J, with 23 bases between the two ends. There are 16 residues in the CDR3. CDR3 residues: CASSPPGTIQLREQFF. The CDR3 nucleotides are TGTGCCAGCAGCCCTCCCGGGACGATACAATTACGTGAGCAGTTCTTC.